This T cell receptor beta chain was recovered during a study of vaccination effects on CD4 cells after COVID-19. This clone has just one count. Antigen unknown. Antigen-specific CD4+ T cells expanded by the ViraFEST assay with viral peptide pools were then sequenced. Upon completion of 10 days in culture, CD4+ T cells were isolated. Of the BNT162b2 and mRNA-1273 vaccines, participants received two doses of one or the other. Sequencing used immunoSEQ multiplex PCR; TCRdb keeps in-frame clones, though not all of them. The sample holds around 32,000 clones; 72% are singletons and the top ten take roughly 12%. The source of this sequence is a human donor who received a COVID-19 vaccine. The source was CD4+ T cells from PBMCs cultured with HCoV-229E spike peptides, collected after COVID-19 vaccination.

CDR3 amino acids: CASSQTGSTGELFF. The CDR3, as DNA: TGTGCCAGTAGTCAGACAGGTAGCACCGGGGAGCTGTTTTTT. The chain employs TRBV19 and TRBJ2-2, with D maybe TRBD1 (6 bases). The CDR3 length is 14 residues. Germline V gene sequence: CDR1 LNHDA, CDR2 SQIVND (reference sequence). Trimming shortened V by 5 bases and J by 4 bases, and 11 bases separated the two germline ends.